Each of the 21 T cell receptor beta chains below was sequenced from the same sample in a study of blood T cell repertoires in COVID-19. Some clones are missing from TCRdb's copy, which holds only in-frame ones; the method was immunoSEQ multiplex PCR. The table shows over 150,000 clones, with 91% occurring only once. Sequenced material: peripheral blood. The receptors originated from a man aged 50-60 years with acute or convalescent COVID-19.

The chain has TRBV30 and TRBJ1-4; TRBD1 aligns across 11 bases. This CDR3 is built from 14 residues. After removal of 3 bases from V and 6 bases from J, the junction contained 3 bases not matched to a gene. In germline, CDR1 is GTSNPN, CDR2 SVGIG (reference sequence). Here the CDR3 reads CAWRGTGGDEKLFF. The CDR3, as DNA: TGTGCCTGGAGAGGGACAGGGGGAGATGAAAAACTGTTTTTT.

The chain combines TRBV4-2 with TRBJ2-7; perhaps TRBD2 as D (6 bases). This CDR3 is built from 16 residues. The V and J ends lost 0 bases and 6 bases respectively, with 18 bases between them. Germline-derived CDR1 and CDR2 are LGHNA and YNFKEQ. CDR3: CASSQDPWRVGGEQYF. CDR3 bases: TGTGCCAGCAGCCAAGACCCGTGGAGGGTGGGGGGCGAGCAGTACTTC.

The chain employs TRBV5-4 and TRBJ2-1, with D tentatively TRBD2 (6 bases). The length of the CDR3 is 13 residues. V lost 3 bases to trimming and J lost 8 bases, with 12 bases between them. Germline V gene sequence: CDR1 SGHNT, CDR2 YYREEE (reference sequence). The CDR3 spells CASSWERRDEQFF. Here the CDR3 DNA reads TGTGCCAGCAGCTGGGAGAGGAGGGATGAGCAGTTCTTC.

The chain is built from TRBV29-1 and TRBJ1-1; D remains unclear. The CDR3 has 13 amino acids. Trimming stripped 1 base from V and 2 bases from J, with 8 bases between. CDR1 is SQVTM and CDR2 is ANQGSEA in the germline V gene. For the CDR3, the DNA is TGCAGCGTTGAAGGGAGGGTAAACACTGAAGCTTTCTTT. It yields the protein CSVEGRVNTEAFF.

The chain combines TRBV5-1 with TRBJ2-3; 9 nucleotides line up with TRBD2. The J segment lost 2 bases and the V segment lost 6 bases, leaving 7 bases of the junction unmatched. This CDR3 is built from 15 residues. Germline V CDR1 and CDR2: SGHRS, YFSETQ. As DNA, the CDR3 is TGCGCCAGCACGGATAGCGGGGGTTACACAGATACGCAGTATTTT. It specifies CASTDSGGYTDTQYF.

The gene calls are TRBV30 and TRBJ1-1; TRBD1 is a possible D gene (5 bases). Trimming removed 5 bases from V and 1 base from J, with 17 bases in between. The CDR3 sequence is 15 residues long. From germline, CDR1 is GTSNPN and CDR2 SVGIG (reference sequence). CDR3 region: CAWDAGLGRNTEAFF. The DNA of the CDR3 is TGTGCCTGGGATGCGGGGCTCGGGAGGAACACTGAAGCTTTCTTT.

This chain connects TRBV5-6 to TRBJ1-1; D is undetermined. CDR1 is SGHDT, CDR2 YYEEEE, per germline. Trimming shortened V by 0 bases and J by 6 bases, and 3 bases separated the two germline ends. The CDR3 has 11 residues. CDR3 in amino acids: CASSLGPEAFF. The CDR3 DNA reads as TGTGCCAGCAGCTTGGGGCCTGAAGCTTTCTTT.

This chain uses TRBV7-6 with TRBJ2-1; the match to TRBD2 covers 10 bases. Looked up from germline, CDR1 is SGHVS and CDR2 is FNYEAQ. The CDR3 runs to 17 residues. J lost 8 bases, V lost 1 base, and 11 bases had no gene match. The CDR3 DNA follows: TGTGCCAGCAGCTTAGGAAGGGCTAGCGGGAGTCAAGATGAGCAGTTCTTC. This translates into CASSLGRASGSQDEQFF.

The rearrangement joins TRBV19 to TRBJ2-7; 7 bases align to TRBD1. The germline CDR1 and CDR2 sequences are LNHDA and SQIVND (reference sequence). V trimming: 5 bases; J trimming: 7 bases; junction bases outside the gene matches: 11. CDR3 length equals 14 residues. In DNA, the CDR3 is TGTGCCAGTAGTCTCGGGACAGCTATCTGGGAGCAGTACTTC. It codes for CASSLGTAIWEQYF.

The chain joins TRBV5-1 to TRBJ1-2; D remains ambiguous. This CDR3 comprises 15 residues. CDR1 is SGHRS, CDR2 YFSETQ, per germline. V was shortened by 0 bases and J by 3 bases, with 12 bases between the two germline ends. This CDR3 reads CASSLDVTADYGYTF. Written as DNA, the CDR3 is TGCGCCAGCAGCTTGGATGTCACGGCGGACTATGGCTACACCTTC. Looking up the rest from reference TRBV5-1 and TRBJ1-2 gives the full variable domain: KAGVTQTPRYLIKTRGQQVTLSCSPISGHRSVSWYQQTPGQGLQFLFEYFSETQRNKGNFPGRFSGRQFSNSRSEMNVSTLELGDSALYLCASSLDVTADYGYTFGSGTRLTVV.

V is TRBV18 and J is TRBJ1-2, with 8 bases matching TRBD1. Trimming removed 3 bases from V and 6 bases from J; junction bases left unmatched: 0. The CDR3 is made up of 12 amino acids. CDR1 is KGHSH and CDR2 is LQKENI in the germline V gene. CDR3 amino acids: CASSPDRDGYTF. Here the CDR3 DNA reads TGTGCCAGCTCACCGGACAGGGATGGCTACACCTTC.

The CDR3: CASSQDQPSPSYNEQFF. The CDR3 coding sequence is TGCGCCAGCAGCCAAGATCAGCCTAGCCCTTCCTACAATGAGCAGTTCTTC. This chain links TRBV4-3 with TRBJ2-1; possible D gene TRBD2, 5 bases. The CDR3 totals 17 residues. Trimming removed 0 bases from V and 1 base from J, with 13 bases in between. Per germline, CDR1 LGHNA and CDR2 YSLEER.

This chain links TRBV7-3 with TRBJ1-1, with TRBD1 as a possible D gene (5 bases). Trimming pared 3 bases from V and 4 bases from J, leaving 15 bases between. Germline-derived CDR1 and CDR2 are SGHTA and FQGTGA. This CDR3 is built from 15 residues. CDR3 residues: CASSFGPGVGTEAFF. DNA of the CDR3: TGTGCCAGCAGCTTCGGCCCGGGGGTAGGCACTGAAGCTTTCTTT.

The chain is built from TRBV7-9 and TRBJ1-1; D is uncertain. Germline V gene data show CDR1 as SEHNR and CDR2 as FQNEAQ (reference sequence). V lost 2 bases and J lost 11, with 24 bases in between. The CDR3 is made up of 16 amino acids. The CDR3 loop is CASSLTGITTSLRAFF. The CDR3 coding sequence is TGTGCCAGCAGCTTAACCGGGATCACCACTTCCCTTCGGGCTTTCTTT.

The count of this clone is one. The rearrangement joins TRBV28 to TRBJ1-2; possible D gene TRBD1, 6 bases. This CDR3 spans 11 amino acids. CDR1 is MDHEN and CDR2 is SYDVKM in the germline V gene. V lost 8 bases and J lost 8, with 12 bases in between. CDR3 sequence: CASGLRGGYTF. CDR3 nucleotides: TGTGCCAGCGGGCTAAGGGGGGGCTACACCTTC.

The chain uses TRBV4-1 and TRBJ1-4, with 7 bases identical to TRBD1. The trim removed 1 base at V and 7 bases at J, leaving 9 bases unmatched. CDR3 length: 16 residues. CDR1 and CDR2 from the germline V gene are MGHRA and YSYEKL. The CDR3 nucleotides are TGCGCCAGCAGCCAAGCTGACAGGGCAGGGAGTGAAAAACTGTTTTTT. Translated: CASSQADRAGSEKLFF.

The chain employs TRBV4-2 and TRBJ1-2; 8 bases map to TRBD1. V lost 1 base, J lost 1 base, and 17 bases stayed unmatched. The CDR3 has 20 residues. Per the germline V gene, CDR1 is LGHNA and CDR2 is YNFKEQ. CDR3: CASSQVGPPTTGAVNYGYTF. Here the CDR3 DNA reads TGTGCCAGCAGCCAAGTAGGCCCCCCCACGACAGGGGCCGTTAACTATGGCTACACCTTC.

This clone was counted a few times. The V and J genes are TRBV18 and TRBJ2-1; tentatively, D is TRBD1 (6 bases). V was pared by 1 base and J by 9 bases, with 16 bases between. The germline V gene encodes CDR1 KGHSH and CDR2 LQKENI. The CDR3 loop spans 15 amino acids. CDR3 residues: CASSPLPGESLEQFF. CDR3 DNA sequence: TGTGCCAGCTCACCACTCCCAGGGGAGTCTCTTGAGCAGTTCTTC.

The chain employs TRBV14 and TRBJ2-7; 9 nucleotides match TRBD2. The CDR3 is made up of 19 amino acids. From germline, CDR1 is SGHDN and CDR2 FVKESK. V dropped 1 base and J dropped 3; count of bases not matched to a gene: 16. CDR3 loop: CASSQVSSLRLAGSYEQYV. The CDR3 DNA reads TGTGCCAGCAGCCAAGTGAGTTCGCTGCGTCTAGCGGGGAGCTACGAGCAGTACGTC.

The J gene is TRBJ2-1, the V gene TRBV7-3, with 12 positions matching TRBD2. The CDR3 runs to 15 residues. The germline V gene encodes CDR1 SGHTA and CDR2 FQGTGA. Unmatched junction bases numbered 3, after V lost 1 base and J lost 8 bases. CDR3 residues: CASSLKGLAGYEQFF. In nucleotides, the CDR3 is TGTGCCAGCAGCTTAAAAGGACTAGCGGGATATGAGCAGTTCTTC.

CDR3 sequence: CASSPGPGTAQETQYF. CDR3 coding DNA: TGTGCCAGCAGCCCGGGGCCCGGGACAGCCCAAGAGACCCAGTACTTC. The gene calls are TRBV5-4 and TRBJ2-5, with 7 bases identical to TRBD1. V lost 4 bases, J lost 1 base, and 10 bases stayed unmatched. From germline, CDR1 is SGHNT and CDR2 YYREEE (reference sequence). The CDR3 runs to 16 residues.